This T cell receptor beta chain was sequenced for a study of beta chain features in type 1 diabetes. Regarding the study as a whole: In the patient group, naive, central memory and Treg TCRB repertoires seemed more alike than in the healthy donor group. HLA influence on TCRB rearrangement stayed unresolved here. Sequencing from cDNA could over-represent high-TCR-expressing cells. Among patients with Type 1 diabetes, TCRB CDR3s were moderately but significantly shorter in every one of the four CD4+ subsets.

V was cut by 7 bases and J by 1 base, with 10 bases left in between. The CDR3 loop spans 13 amino acids. Looked up from germline, CDR1 is MGHDK and CDR2 is SYGVNS. Investigators reverse transcribed all isolated RNA, so they sequenced expressed TCRB transcripts. Sequencing was performed with immunoSEQ multiplex PCR; in TCRdb, only in-frame clones are kept and a portion is missing. Of 200,000 to 250,000 clones in the sample, approximately 15% were seen once. Comments on this clone: Its target is unknown.

It was via CD45RO/CCR7/CD25/CD127/CD95/CD27 that CD4+ naive, central memory, regulatory and stem cell-like memory cells were sorted. This receptor was identified in a man aged 25 to 40 with type 1 diabetes. The specimen was naive CD4+ T cells from blood. The J gene is TRBJ1-1, the V gene TRBV25-1, with D possibly TRBD1 on 5 matching bases. CDR3 protein: CASTGGPNTEAFF. In nucleotides, the CDR3 is TGTGCCAGCACCGGGGGACCGAACACTGAAGCTTTCTTT.